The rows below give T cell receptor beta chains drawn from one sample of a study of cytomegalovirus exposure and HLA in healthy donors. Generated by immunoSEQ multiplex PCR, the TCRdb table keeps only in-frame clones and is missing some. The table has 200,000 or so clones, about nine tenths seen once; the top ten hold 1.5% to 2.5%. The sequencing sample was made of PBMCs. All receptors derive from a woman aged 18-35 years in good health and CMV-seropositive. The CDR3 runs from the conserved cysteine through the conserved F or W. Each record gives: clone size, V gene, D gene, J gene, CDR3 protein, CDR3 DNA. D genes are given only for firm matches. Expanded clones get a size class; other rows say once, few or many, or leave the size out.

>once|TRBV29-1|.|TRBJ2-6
CSVEDPDLAGANVLTF
TGCAGCGTTGAAGACCCGGACTTGGCTGGGGCCAACGTCCTGACTTTC
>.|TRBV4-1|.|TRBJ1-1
CASSDPGLRTEAFF
TGCGCCAGCAGCGACCCTGGACTGCGCACTGAAGCTTTCTTT
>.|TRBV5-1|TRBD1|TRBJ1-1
CASSFPLGTGGNTEAFF
TGCGCCAGCAGCTTCCCTCTAGGGACAGGGGGGAACACTGAAGCTTTCTTT
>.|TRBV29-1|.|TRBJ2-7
CSALRGEQYF
TGCAGCGCGCTCAGGGGCGAGCAGTACTTC
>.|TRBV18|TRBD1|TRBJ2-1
CASSPPLQGVSYNEQFF
TGTGCCAGCTCACCACCTTTACAGGGGGTCTCCTACAATGAGCAGTTCTTC
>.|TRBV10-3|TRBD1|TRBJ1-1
CAISERGQDTEAFF
TGTGCCATCAGTGAGAGGGGGCAGGACACTGAAGCTTTCTTT
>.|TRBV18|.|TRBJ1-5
CASSPDINQPQHF
TGTGCCAGCTCACCAGACATCAATCAGCCCCAGCATTTT
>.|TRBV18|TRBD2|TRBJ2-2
CASSPGLAGDTGELFF
TGTGCCAGCTCTCCTGGACTAGCGGGAGATACCGGGGAGCTGTTTTTT
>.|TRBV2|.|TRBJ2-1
CASSDLHNEQFF
TGTGCCAGCAGTGACCTACACAATGAGCAGTTCTTC
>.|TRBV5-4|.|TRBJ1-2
CASSLGGAPWGYTF
TGTGCCAGCAGCTTGGGCGGGGCTCCTTGGGGCTACACCTTC
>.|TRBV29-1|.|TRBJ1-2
CSGGHETRGYTF
TGCAGCGGAGGACATGAGACGAGAGGCTACACCTTC
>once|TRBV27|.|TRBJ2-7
CASSREGPSYEQYF
TGTGCCAGCAGCAGGGAAGGCCCGAGCTACGAGCAGTACTTC
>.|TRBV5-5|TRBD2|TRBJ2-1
CASSRLAGDWDNEQFF
TGTGCCAGCAGCCGACTAGCGGGAGATTGGGACAATGAGCAGTTCTTC
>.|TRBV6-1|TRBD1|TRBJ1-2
CASRDRGRVGYGYTF
TGTGCCAGCAGGGACAGGGGCCGAGTGGGGTATGGCTACACCTTC
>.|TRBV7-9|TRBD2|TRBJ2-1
CASSLGGLAGEQFF
TGTGCCAGCAGCTTAGGCGGACTAGCGGGAGAGCAGTTCTTC
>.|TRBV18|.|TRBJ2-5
CASSMTRETQYF
TGTGCCAGCTCAATGACGCGGGAGACCCAGTACTTC
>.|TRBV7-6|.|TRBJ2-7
CASSLGGGSSSEQYF
TGTGCCAGCAGCTTAGGTGGAGGAAGCTCTTCCGAGCAGTACTTC
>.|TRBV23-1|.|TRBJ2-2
CASSQWETGIGTGELFF
TGCGCCAGCAGTCAATGGGAAACAGGGATAGGAACCGGGGAGCTGTTTTTT
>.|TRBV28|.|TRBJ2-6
CASSLRGNGANVLTF
TGTGCCAGCAGTTTAAGGGGTAATGGGGCCAACGTCCTGACTTTC
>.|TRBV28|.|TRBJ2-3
CASSWSVTDTQYF
TGTGCCAGCAGTTGGAGTGTCACAGATACGCAGTATTTT
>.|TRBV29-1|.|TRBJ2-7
CSVVSSLTGFEQYF
TGCAGCGTCGTCTCCTCCCTCACAGGGTTCGAGCAGTACTTC
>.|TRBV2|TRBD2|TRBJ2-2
CATKAGAYTGELFF
TGTGCCACCAAAGCGGGGGCGTATACCGGGGAGCTGTTTTTT
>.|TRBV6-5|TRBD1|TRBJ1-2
CASSSWDREHYGYTF
TGTGCCAGCAGTTCTTGGGACAGGGAACACTATGGCTACACCTTC
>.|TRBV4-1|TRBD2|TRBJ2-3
CASRDFWSGASTDTQYF
TGCGCCAGCAGAGACTTCTGGAGCGGGGCTAGCACAGATACGCAGTATTTT
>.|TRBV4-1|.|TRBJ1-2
CASSQVAGRGRRGYTF
TGCGCCAGCAGCCAAGTAGCCGGCAGGGGTCGAAGAGGCTACACCTTC
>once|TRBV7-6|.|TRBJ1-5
CASSLFSDQPQHF
TGTGCCAGCAGCTTATTTAGCGATCAGCCCCAGCATTTT
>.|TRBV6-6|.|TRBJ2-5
CASSATRLQETQYF
TGTGCCAGCAGTGCGACAAGACTACAAGAGACCCAGTACTTC
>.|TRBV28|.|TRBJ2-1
CASSLWSGLPNEQFF
TGTGCCAGCAGTTTGTGGAGCGGTTTACCCAATGAGCAGTTCTTC
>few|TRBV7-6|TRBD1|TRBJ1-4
CASSSSGTGFSEKLFF
TGTGCCAGCAGCTCCTCCGGGACAGGGTTTTCTGAAAAACTGTTTTTT
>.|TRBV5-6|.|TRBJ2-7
CASSSEGGWAGSRYEQYF
TGTGCCAGCAGCTCCGAGGGGGGGTGGGCAGGGTCTCGGTACGAGCAGTACTTC
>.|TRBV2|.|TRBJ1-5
CASMETGLNQPQHF
TGTGCCAGCATGGAGACAGGACTTAATCAGCCCCAGCATTTT
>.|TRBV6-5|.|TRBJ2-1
CASSYATQGNEQFF
TGTGCCAGCAGTTACGCCACTCAGGGCAATGAGCAGTTCTTC
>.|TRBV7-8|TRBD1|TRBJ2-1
CASKGDRWYNEQFF
TGTGCCAGCAAGGGGGACAGGTGGTACAATGAGCAGTTCTTC
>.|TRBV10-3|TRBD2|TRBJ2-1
CAISETSGRAEGEQFF
TGTGCCATCAGTGAGACTAGCGGGAGGGCTGAGGGTGAGCAGTTCTTC
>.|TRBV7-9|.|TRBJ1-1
CASSLGKTGENTEAFF
TGTGCCAGCAGCTTAGGGAAAACAGGAGAGAACACTGAAGCTTTCTTT